This TCR beta chain was recovered during a study of neurological immune-mediated disorders. The CDR3 runs 15 residues. Germline CDR1 and CDR2: ENHRY and SYGVKD. V gave up 10 bases and J gave up 2 bases; unmatched junction bases: 13. Specified time point: longitudinal time-point 1 (baseline). Volunteers attending a blood bank in Maryland, USA, served as healthy controls. Unsorted libraries were derived from 2 million PBMCs stored at -80 C. The cDNA was generated through 5'RACE incorporating 10-nucleotide random UMIs. Sequencing runs each yielded over 160 million TCR-beta sequences from 15-18 subjects. TCRdb re-called the 5' RACE reads with MiXCR, one entry per CDR3 protein. The sample shows 64,000 or so distinct CDR3 sequences, roughly 10% of them seen only once. This clonotype came up many times.

This chain joins TRBV10-3 and TRBJ2-7, with TRBD2 identical over 8 bases. Material: PBMCs. The source of this sequence is a man aged 25-45 years in good health. The CDR3 nucleotides read TGTGCCACGTGGCCGGGACTAGGCTTCACCTACGAGCAGTACTTC. This encodes CATWPGLGFTYEQYF.